This T cell receptor beta chain was found in a study of blood T cell repertoires in COVID-19. V lost 3 bases to trimming and J lost 8 bases, with 13 bases between them. CDR3 length: 13 amino acids. Germline CDR1 is KGHSH and CDR2 is LQKENI. This clone appeared a single time. Here immunoSEQ multiplex PCR was the method, and the copy in TCRdb shows in-frame clones only, minus some. The sample holds approximately 200,000 clones, 85% to 90% seen once. Sequencing used peripheral blood. This clonotype was obtained from a man aged 50 or older with acute or convalescent COVID-19. The chain links TRBV18 to TRBJ1-2, with a weak D call TRBD1 (6 bases). CDR3 region: CASSPITGSGYTF. In nucleotides, the CDR3 is TGTGCCAGCTCACCTATTACAGGGTCCGGCTACACCTTC.